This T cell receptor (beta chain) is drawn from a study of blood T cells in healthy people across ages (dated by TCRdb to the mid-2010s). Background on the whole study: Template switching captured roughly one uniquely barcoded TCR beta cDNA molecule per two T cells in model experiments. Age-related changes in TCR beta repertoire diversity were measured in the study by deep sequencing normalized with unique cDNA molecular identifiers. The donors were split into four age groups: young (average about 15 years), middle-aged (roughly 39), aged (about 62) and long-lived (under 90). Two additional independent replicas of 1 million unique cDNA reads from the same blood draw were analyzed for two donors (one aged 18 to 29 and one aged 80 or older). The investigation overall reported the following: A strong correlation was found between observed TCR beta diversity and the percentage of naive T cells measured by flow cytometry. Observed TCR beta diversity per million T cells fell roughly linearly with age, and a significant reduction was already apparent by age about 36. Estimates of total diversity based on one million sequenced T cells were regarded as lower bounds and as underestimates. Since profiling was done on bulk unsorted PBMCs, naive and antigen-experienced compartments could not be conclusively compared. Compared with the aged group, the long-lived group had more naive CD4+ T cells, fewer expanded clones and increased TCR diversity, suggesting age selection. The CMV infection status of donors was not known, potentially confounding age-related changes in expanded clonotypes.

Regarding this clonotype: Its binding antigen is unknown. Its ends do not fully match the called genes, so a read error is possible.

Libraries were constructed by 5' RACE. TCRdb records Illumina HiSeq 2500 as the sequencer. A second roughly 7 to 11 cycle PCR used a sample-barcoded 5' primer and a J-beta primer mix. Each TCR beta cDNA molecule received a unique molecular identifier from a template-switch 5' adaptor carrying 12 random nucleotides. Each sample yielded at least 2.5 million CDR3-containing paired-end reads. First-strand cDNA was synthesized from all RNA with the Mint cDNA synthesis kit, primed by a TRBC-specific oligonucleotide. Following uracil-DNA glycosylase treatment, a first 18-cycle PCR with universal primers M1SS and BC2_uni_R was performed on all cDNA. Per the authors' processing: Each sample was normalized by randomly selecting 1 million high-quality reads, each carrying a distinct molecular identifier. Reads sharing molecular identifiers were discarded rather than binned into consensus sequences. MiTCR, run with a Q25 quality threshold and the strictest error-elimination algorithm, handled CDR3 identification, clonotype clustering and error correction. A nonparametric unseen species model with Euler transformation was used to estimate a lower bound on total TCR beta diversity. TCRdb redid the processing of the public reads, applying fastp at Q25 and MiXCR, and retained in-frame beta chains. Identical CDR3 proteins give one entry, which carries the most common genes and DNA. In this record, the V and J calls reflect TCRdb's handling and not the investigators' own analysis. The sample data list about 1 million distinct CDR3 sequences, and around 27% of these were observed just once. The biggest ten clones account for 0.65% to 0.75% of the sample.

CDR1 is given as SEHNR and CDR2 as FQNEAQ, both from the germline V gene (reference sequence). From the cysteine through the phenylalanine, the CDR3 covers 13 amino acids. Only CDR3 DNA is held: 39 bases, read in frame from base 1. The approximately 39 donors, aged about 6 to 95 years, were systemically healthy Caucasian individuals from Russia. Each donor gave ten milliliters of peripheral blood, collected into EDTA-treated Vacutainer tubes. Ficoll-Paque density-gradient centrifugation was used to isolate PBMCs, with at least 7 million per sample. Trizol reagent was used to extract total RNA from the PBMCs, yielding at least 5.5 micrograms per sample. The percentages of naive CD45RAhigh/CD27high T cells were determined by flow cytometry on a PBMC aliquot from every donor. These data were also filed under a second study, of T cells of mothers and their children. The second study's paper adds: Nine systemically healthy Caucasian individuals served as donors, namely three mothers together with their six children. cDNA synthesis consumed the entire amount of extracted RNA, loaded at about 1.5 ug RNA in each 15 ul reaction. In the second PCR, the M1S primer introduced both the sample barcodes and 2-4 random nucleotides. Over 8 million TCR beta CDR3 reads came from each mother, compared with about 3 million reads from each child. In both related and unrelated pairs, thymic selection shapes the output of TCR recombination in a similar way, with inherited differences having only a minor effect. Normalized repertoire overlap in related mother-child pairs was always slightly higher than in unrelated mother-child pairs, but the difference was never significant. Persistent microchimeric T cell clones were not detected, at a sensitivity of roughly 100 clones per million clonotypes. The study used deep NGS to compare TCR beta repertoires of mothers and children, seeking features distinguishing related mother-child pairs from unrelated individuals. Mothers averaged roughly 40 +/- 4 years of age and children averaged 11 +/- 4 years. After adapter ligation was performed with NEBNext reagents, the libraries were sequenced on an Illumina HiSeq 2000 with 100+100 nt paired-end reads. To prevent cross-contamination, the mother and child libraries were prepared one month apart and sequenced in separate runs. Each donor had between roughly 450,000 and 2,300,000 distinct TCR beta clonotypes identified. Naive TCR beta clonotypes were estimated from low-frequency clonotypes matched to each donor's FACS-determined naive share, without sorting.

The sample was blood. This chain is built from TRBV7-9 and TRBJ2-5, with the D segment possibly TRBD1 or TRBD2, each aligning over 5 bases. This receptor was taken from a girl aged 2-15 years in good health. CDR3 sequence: CAGSRDVGETQYF. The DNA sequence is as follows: TGTGCCGGCAGTAGGGACGTTGGAGAGACCCAGTACTTC. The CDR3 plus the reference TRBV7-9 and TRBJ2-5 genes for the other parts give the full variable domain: DTGVSQNPRHKITKRGQNVTFRCDPISEHNRLYWYRQTLGQGPEFLTYFQNEAQLEKSRLLSDRFSAERPKGSFSTLEIQRTEQGDSAMYLCAGSRDVGETQYFGPGTRLLVL.